This is a list of T cell receptor beta chains from one sample in a study of T cells after yellow fever vaccination. A single record per CDR3 protein comes from TCRdb applying MiXCR to the 5' RACE reads. Of 500,000 to 650,000 distinct CDR3 sequences listed, roughly 12% are singletons. The sequencing used PBMCs, collected on the day of the yellow fever booster vaccination. The source is a man between 25 and 39 years old who received the YFV17D yellow fever vaccine. CDR3s include the opening cysteine and the closing phenylalanine or tryptophan. The D gene is left open where the match is weak.

j_call: TRBJ2-7; d_call: -; v_call: TRBV5-5; cdr3_aa: CASSLVPDPFYEQYF
j_call: TRBJ1-2; d_call: TRBD1; v_call: TRBV3-1; cdr3_aa: CASSQADRGLNYGYTF
j_call: TRBJ2-7; d_call: -; v_call: TRBV5-6; cdr3_aa: CASSLGTPSNEQYF
j_call: TRBJ2-3; d_call: TRBD2; v_call: TRBV5-5; cdr3_aa: CASSFTGGVSRGTDTQYF
j_call: TRBJ2-7; d_call: TRBD2; v_call: TRBV7-9; cdr3_aa: CASSFTSGRAGSYEQYF
j_call: TRBJ2-1; d_call: TRBD1; v_call: TRBV10-3; cdr3_aa: CAISESGTDYNEQFF
j_call: TRBJ2-1; d_call: TRBD2; v_call: TRBV7-9; cdr3_aa: CASSHPTSGKGQFF
j_call: TRBJ2-5; d_call: -; v_call: TRBV10-2; cdr3_aa: CASRSSVGTQYF
j_call: TRBJ2-5; d_call: -; v_call: TRBV19; cdr3_aa: CASSPRGKQETQYF
j_call: TRBJ2-7; d_call: -; v_call: TRBV19; cdr3_aa: CASSIFRGGGEQYF
j_call: TRBJ2-3; d_call: TRBD2; v_call: TRBV5-1; cdr3_aa: CASSSAAGELTDTQYF
j_call: TRBJ2-1; d_call: TRBD1; v_call: TRBV7-9; cdr3_aa: CASSFPGGRNEQFF
j_call: TRBJ1-1; d_call: -; v_call: TRBV29-1; cdr3_aa: CSVPAKVNTEAFF
j_call: TRBJ1-5; d_call: TRBD1; v_call: TRBV19; cdr3_aa: CASRKGQADNQPQHF
j_call: TRBJ2-7; d_call: -; v_call: TRBV27; cdr3_aa: CASFALTSPSEQYF
j_call: TRBJ1-2; d_call: -; v_call: TRBV4-3; cdr3_aa: CASSQPGANDGYTF
j_call: TRBJ2-3; d_call: TRBD2; v_call: TRBV20-1; cdr3_aa: CSARNPLAGVSYTQYF
j_call: TRBJ1-1; d_call: -; v_call: TRBV12-3/TRBV12-4; cdr3_aa: CAAGAVPNTEAFF
j_call: TRBJ1-1; d_call: TRBD1; v_call: TRBV29-1; cdr3_aa: CSVEPPGGHNTEAFF
j_call: TRBJ1-6; d_call: TRBD1; v_call: TRBV14; cdr3_aa: CASSSRDRLNSPLHF
j_call: TRBJ1-1; d_call: -; v_call: TRBV7-3; cdr3_aa: CASSSTGTSGTEAFF
j_call: TRBJ2-2; d_call: -; v_call: TRBV7-3; cdr3_aa: CASTSFPTGELFF
j_call: TRBJ2-5; d_call: -; v_call: TRBV11-2; cdr3_aa: CASSLIVETQYF
j_call: TRBJ2-1; d_call: TRBD2; v_call: TRBV12-3/TRBV12-4; cdr3_aa: CASSLGLAGGPEQFF
j_call: TRBJ2-2; d_call: TRBD1; v_call: TRBV7-9; cdr3_aa: CASSITGGRELFF
j_call: TRBJ2-2; d_call: -; v_call: TRBV5-6; cdr3_aa: CASLMTVGNTGELFF
j_call: TRBJ1-1; d_call: TRBD1; v_call: TRBV3-1; cdr3_aa: CASSQCQGAIGNTEAFF
j_call: TRBJ2-3; d_call: TRBD2; v_call: TRBV29-1; cdr3_aa: CSVEDPRLAYGDTQYF
j_call: TRBJ2-4; d_call: -; v_call: TRBV12-3/TRBV12-4; cdr3_aa: CASTSDGLAKNIQYF
j_call: TRBJ1-2; d_call: -; v_call: TRBV5-5; cdr3_aa: CASSFYRDNYGYTF
j_call: TRBJ1-2; d_call: -; v_call: TRBV5-1; cdr3_aa: CASSPDHSSDGYTF
j_call: TRBJ2-7; d_call: TRBD2; v_call: TRBV20-1; cdr3_aa: CSARSDTTSGLYEQYF
j_call: TRBJ2-3; d_call: -; v_call: TRBV20-1; cdr3_aa: CSASRSRDTQYF
j_call: TRBJ2-7; d_call: TRBD2; v_call: TRBV15; cdr3_aa: CATSSSGGGWYF
j_call: TRBJ1-1; d_call: -; v_call: TRBV5-1; cdr3_aa: CASSLAGGFTEAFF
j_call: TRBJ2-2; d_call: -; v_call: TRBV6-5; cdr3_aa: CASSYLPGTNTGELFF
j_call: TRBJ2-5; d_call: TRBD2; v_call: TRBV9; cdr3_aa: CASSAVAGVRETQYF
j_call: TRBJ2-2; d_call: -; v_call: TRBV4-3; cdr3_aa: CASSPMGVGTEAGGEELFF
j_call: TRBJ1-1; d_call: -; v_call: TRBV20-1; cdr3_aa: CSAGRMGEAFF